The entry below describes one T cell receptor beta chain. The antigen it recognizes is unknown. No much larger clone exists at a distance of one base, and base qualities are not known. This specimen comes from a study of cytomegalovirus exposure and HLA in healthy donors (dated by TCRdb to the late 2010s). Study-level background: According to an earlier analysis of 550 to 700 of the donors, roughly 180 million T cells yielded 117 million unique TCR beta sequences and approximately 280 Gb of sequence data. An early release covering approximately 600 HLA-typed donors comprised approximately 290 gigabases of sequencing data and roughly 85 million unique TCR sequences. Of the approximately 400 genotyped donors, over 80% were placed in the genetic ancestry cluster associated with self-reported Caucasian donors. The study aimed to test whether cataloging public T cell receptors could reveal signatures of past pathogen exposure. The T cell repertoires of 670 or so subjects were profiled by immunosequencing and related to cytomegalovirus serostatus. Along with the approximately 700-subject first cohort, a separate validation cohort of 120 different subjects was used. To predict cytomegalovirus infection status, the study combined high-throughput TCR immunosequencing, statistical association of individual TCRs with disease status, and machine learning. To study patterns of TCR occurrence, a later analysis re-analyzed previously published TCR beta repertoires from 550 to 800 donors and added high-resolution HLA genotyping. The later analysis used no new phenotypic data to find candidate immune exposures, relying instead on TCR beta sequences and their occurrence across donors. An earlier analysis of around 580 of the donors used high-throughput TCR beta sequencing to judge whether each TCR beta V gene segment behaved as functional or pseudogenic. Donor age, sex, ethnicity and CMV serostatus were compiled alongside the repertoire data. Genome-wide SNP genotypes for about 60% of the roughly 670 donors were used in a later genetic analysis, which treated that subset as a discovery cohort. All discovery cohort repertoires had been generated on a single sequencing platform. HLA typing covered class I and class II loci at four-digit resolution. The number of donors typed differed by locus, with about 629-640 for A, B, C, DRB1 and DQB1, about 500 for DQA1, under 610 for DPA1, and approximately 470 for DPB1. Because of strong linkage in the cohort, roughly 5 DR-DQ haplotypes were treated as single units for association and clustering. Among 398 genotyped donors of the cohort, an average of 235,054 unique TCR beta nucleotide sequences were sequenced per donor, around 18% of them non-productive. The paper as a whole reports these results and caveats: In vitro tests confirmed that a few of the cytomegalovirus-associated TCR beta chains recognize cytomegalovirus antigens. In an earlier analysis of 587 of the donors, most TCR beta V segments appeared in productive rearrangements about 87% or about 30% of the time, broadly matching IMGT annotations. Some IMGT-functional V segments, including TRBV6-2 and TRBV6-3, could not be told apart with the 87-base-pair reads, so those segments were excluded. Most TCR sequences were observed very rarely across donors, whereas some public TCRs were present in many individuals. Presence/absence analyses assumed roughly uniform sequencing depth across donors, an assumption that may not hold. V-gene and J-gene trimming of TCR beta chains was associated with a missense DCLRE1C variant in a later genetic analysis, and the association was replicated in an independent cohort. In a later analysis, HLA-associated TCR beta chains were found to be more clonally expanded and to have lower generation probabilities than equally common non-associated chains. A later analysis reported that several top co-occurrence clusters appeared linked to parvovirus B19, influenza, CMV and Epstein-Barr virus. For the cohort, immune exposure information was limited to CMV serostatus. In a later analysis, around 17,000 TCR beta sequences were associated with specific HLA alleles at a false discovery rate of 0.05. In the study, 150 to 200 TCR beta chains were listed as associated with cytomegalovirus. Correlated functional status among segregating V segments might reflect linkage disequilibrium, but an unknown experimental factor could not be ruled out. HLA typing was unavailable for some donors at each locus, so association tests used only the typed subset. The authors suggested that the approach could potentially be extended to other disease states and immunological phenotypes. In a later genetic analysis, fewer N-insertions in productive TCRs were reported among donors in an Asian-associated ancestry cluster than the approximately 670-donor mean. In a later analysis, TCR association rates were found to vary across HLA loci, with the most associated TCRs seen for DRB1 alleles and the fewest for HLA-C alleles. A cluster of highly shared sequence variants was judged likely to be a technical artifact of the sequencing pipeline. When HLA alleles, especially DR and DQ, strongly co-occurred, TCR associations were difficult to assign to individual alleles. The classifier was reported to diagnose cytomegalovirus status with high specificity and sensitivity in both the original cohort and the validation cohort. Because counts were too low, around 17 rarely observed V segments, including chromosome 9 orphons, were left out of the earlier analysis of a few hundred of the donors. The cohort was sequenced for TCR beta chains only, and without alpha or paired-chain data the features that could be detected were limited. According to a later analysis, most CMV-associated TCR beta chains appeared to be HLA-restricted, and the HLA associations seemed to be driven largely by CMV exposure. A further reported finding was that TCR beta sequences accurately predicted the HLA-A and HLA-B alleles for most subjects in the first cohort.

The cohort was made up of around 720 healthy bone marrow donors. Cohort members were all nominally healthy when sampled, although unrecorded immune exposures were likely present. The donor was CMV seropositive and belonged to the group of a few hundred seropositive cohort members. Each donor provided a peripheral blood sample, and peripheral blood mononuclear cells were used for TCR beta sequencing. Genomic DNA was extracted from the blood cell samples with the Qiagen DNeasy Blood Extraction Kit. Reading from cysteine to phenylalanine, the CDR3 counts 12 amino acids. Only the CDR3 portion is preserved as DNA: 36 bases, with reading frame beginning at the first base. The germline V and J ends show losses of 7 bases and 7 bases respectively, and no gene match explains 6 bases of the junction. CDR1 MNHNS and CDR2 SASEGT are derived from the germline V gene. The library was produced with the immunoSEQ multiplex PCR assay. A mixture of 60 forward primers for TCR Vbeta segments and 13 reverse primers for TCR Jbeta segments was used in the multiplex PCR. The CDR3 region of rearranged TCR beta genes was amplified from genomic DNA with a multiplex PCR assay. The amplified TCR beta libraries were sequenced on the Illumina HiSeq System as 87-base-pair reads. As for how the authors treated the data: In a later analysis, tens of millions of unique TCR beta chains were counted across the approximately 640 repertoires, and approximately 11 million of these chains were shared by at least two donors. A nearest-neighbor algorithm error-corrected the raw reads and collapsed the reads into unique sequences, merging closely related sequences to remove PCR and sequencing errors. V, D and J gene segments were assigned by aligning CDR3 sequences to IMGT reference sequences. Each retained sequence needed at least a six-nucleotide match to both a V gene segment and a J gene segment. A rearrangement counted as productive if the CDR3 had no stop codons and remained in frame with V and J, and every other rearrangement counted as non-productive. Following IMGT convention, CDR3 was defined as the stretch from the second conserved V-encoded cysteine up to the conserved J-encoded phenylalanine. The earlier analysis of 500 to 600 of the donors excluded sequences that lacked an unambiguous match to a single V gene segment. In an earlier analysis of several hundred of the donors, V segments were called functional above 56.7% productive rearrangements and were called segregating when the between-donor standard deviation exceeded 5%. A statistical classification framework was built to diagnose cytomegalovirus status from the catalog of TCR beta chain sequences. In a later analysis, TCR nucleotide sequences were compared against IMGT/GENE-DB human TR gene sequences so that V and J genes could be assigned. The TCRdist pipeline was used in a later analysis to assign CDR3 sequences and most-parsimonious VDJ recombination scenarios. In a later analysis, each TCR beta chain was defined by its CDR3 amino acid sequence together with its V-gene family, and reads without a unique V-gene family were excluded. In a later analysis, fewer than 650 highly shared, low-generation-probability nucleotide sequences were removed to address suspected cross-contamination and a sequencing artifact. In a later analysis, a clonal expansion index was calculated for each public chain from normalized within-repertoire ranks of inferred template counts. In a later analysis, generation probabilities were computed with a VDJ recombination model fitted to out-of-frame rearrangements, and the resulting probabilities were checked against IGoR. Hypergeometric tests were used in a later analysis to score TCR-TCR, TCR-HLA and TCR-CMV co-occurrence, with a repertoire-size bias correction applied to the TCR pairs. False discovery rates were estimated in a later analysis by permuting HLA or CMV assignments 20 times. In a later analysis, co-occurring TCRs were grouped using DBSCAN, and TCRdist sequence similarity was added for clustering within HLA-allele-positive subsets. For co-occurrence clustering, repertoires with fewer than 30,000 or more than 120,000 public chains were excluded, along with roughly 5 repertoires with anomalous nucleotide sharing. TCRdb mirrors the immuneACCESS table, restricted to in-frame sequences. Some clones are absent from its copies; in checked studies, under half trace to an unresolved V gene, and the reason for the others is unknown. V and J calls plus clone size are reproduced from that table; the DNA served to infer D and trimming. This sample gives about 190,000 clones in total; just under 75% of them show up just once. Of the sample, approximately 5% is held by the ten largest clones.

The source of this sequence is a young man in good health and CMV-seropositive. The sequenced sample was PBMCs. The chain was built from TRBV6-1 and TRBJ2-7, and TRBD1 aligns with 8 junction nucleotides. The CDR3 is CASTPTGGEQYF. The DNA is TGTGCCAGCACCCCAACAGGGGGAGAGCAGTACTTC.